Here is one T cell receptor (beta chain) with its context. The sample is drawn from a study of blood T cell repertoires in COVID-19. Turning to the study itself: There were acute and convalescent COVID-19 samples, and they came from the United States, Italy and Spain.

Germline V gene data show CDR1 as SGHNT and CDR2 as YYREEE (reference sequence). The germline V and J ends were trimmed by 2 bases and 3 bases, with 10 bases remaining between them. CDR3 length: 14 residues. Produced via immunoSEQ multiplex PCR; TCRdb's table is partial and in-frame only. The data hold tens of thousands of clones, with around 82% observed a single time. The chain has TRBV5-4 and TRBJ2-3; D remains unclear. The sample was peripheral blood. The clonotype originates from a man aged 55 to 70 with acute or convalescent COVID-19. Here the CDR3 DNA reads TGTGCCAGCAGCTTAGCAGGCACGACAGATACGCAGTATTTT. Its protein product is CASSLAGTTDTQYF.